The next 14 T cell receptor beta chains were all read from a single sample in a study of blood T cell repertoires in COVID-19. Only in-frame clones appear in the TCRdb table, and some are missing; sequencing was by immunoSEQ multiplex PCR. The sample consists of 250,000 or so clones, about 90% of them appearing once. Specimen: peripheral blood. Source of these receptors: a man in his sixties with acute or convalescent COVID-19.

This rearrangement joins TRBV5-4 to TRBJ1-1; 8 nucleotides match TRBD1. The trim removed 2 bases at V and 1 base at J, leaving 4 bases unmatched. The CDR3 extends over 15 amino acids. Germline loops: CDR1 SGHNT, CDR2 YYREEE (reference sequence). In DNA form, the CDR3 reads TGTGCCAGCAGCTTTTCCGGGACAGGGAACACTGAAGCTTTCTTT. Its protein product is CASSFSGTGNTEAFF. The full variable domain, rest sourced from reference TRBV5-4 and TRBJ1-1, is ETGVTQSPTHLIKTRGQQVTLRCSSQSGHNTVSWYQQALGQGPQFIFQYYREEENGRGNFPPRFSGLQFPNYSSELNVNALELDDSALYLCASSFSGTGNTEAFFGQGTRLTVV.

The chain has TRBV6-1 and TRBJ1-1, with a weak D call TRBD1 (5 bases). Between the trimmed V and J ends, which lost 2 bases and 1 base, there was a span of 11 bases. The CDR3 is 15 residues long. The germline gives CDR1 MNHNS, CDR2 SASEGT. This CDR3 reads CASSEIGHPNTEAFF. CDR3 nucleotides: TGTGCCAGCAGTGAAATAGGACACCCGAACACTGAAGCTTTCTTT.

The CDR3 sequence: CASSPGTVPGANEKLFF. The CDR3, as DNA: TGTGCCAGCAGCCCTGGGACAGTTCCTGGAGCTAATGAAAAACTGTTTTTT. The chain uses TRBV5-5 and TRBJ1-4, with 7 bases lining up with TRBD1. Trimming removed 4 bases from V and 3 bases from J; junction bases left unmatched: 12. Germline assignment: CDR1 SGHKS and CDR2 YYEKEE (reference sequence). This CDR3 spans 17 amino acids.

The chain links TRBV6-5 to TRBJ2-2, with D unclear. The germline V gene encodes CDR1 MNHEY and CDR2 SVGAGI. The CDR3 runs 12 residues. The germline V and J ends were trimmed by 6 bases and 8 bases, with 10 bases remaining between them. DNA of the CDR3: TGTGCCAGCAGGCGAGATAGTGGGGAGCTGTTTTTT. It yields the protein CASRRDSGELFF.

This clone appeared a single time. This specimen includes other DNA sequences encoding the same CDR3. This chain connects TRBV28 to TRBJ2-5, with 8 bases that match TRBD1. Germline CDR1 is MDHEN and CDR2 is SYDVKM. This CDR3 contains 13 residues. The ends lost 2 bases at V and 5 bases at J; junction bases unmatched: 1. In DNA, the CDR3 is TGTGCCAGCAGTTTAAACAGGGGGGAGACCCAGTACTTC. This codes for CASSLNRGETQYF.

The gene calls are TRBV30 and TRBJ1-1; weak D call: TRBD1 (6 bases). Germline assignment: CDR1 GTSNPN and CDR2 SVGIG (reference sequence). The CDR3 covers 13 residues. Trimming stripped 3 bases from V and 2 bases from J, with 10 bases between. In DNA form, the CDR3 reads TGTGCCTGGAGGGGACAAGAAAACACTGAAGCTTTCTTT. Protein product: CAWRGQENTEAFF.

The J gene is TRBJ1-5, the V gene TRBV6-5; D is perhaps TRBD1 (6 bases). The germline gives CDR1 MNHEY, CDR2 SVGAGI. This CDR3 region has 12 residues. Trimming pared 5 bases from V and 5 bases from J, leaving 7 bases between. For the CDR3, the DNA is TGTGCCAGCAGTAACAGGGATCAGCCCCAGCATTTT. Translated: CASSNRDQPQHF.

This clone has just a few counts. The J gene is TRBJ2-5, the V gene TRBV6-5; perhaps TRBD2 as D (6 bases). This CDR3 has 13 amino acids. Germline V gene sequence: CDR1 MNHEY, CDR2 SVGAGI. V was clipped by 7 bases and J by 0 bases, with 9 bases between them. The CDR3: CASNRGYQETQYF. The CDR3, as DNA: TGTGCCAGCAATCGGGGGTACCAAGAGACCCAGTACTTC.

This clone appeared a single time. The chain has TRBV7-3 and TRBJ2-2; possibly TRBD1 for D (5 bases). The CDR3 sequence is 16 residues long. Trimming stripped 5 bases from V and 5 bases from J, with 18 bases between. CDR1 and CDR2 (germline): SGHTA, FQGTGA. The CDR3 nucleotides read TGTGCCAGCAGCCAAGCCTTTTTGCAGGGAACCGGGGAGCTGTTTTTT. Protein product: CASSQAFLQGTGELFF. The full variable domain, rest sourced from reference TRBV7-3 and TRBJ2-2, is GAGVSQTPSNKVTEKGKYVELRCDPISGHTALYWYRQSLGQGPEFLIYFQGTGAADDSGLPNDRFFAVRPEGSVSTLKIQRTERGDSAVYLCASSQAFLQGTGELFFGEGSRLTVL.

The rearrangement joins TRBV28 to TRBJ1-3; 8 nucleotides match TRBD1. Unmatched junction bases numbered 7, after V lost 5 bases and J lost 4 bases. The V gene's germline CDR1 is MDHEN and CDR2 SYDVKM. The CDR3 has 15 residues. The CDR3 DNA follows: TGTGCCAGCAGTACGCACAGGGGGTGGGGAAACACCATATATTTT. Its protein product is CASSTHRGWGNTIYF.

The J gene is TRBJ2-1, the V gene TRBV24-1, with TRBD2 matching over 13 bases. J gave up 8 bases and V 5 bases, and 2 bases lay outside the gene matches. This CDR3 contains 14 residues. The V gene's germline CDR1 is KGHDR and CDR2 SFDVKD. The CDR3, as DNA: TGTGCCACCAGTGGGACTAGCGGGAGTTATGAGCAGTTCTTC. Translated: CATSGTSGSYEQFF.

This rearrangement joins TRBV24-1 to TRBJ2-5; 9 bases are shared with TRBD1. This CDR3 contains 15 residues. The V gene's germline CDR1 is KGHDR and CDR2 SFDVKD. V lost 4 bases and J lost 5; bases outside the gene matches: 7. The CDR3 spells CATSDDRGIGETQYF. The CDR3 bases are TGTGCCACCAGTGACGACAGGGGGATCGGGGAGACCCAGTACTTC.

The chain uses TRBV24-1 and TRBJ1-4; 8 bases are a match to TRBD1. After removal of 4 bases from V and 3 bases from J, the junction contained 3 bases not matched to a gene. CDR3 length: 15 amino acids. Per the germline V gene, CDR1 is KGHDR and CDR2 is SFDVKD. The CDR3 sequence: CATSESTGANEKLFF. CDR3 coding DNA: TGTGCCACCAGTGAATCGACAGGGGCTAATGAAAAACTGTTTTTT.

The V call is TRBV2, the J call TRBJ1-2; 7 bases are shared with TRBD1. The length of the CDR3 is 14 residues. From germline, CDR1 is SNHLY and CDR2 FYNNEI. Trimming removed 4 bases from V and 4 bases from J; junction bases left unmatched: 6. This CDR3 is CASSVRQGSYGYTF. The CDR3 DNA is TGTGCCAGCAGTGTGAGACAGGGCAGCTATGGCTACACCTTC.